These T cell receptor beta chains were read from a single sample in a study of T cells after somatic rescue of genetic block. TCRdb's copy holds only in-frame clones and misses some; the assay was immunoSEQ multiplex PCR. The table lists more than 10,000 clones, around 72% of them singletons, with about 20% in the top ten. Input material: peripheral blood mononuclear cells (PBMCs). These receptors were obtained from a boy between 10 and 17 years old. The CDR3 runs from the conserved cysteine through the conserved F or W. The order of the fields is D gene, clone size, V gene, J gene, CDR3 DNA, CDR3 protein. The D gene is left open where the match is weak. Part of the rows lack a size; the others show once, few, many or a class for expanded clones.

-	few	TRBV15	TRBJ1-1	TGTGCCACCAGCAGAGATTTTGCCCGTGACACTGAAGCTTTCTTT	CATSRDFARDTEAFF
TRBD1	-	TRBV2	TRBJ1-2	TGTGCCAGCATTAGGGACAGGGGAGGGGGCTACACCTTC	CASIRDRGGGYTF
-	few	TRBV27	TRBJ1-1	TGTGCCAGCAGTTTACAGGGAGAGACTGAAGCTTTCTTT	CASSLQGETEAFF
TRBD1	-	TRBV6-6	TRBJ1-2	TGTGCCAGCAGTTACTCCGGGACAGGGTGGGTCTATGGCTACACCTTC	CASSYSGTGWVYGYTF
TRBD1	once	TRBV18	TRBJ1-2	TGTGCCAGCTCACCGGGACAGGGGATAAATAACTATGGCTACACCTTC	CASSPGQGINNYGYTF
TRBD1	-	TRBV18	TRBJ2-1	TGTGCCAGCTCACCACCGACAGGGGGATCCTACAATGAGCAGTTCTTC	CASSPPTGGSYNEQFF
-	-	TRBV28	TRBJ2-7	TGTGCCAGCAGCCCACGAACTAGTGGCTACGAGCAGTACTTC	CASSPRTSGYEQYF
-	-	TRBV5-6	TRBJ2-7	TGTGCCAGCAGCCGGATGGCAATCTCCTACGAGCAGTACTTC	CASSRMAISYEQYF
-	-	TRBV28	TRBJ2-7	TGTGCCAGCAGTTTTGGTTTCGGGGGACACAACTCCTACGAGCAGTACTTC	CASSFGFGGHNSYEQYF
TRBD2	-	TRBV7-2	TRBJ2-1	TGTGCCAGCGGACCTAGCGGCCTAGGCAATGAGCAGTTCTTC	CASGPSGLGNEQFF
TRBD1	-	TRBV2	TRBJ2-2	TGTGCCAGCAGCGCCGACAGGGGGAGGACCGGGGAGCTGTTTTTT	CASSADRGRTGELFF